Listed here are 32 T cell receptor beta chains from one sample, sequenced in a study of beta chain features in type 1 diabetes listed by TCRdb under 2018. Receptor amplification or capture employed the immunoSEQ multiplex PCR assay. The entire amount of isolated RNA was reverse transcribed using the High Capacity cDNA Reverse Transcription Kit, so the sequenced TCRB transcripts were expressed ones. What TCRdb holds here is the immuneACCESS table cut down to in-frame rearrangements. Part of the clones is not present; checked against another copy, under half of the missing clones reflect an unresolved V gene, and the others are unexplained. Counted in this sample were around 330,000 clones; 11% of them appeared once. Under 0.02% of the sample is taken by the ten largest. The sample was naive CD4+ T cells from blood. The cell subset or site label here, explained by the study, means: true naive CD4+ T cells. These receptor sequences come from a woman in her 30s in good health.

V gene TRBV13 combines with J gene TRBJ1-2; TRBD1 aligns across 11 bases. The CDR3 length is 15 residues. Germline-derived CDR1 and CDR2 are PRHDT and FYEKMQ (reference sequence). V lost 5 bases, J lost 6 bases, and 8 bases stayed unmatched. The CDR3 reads CASSTGTGGKDGYTF. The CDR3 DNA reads TGTGCCAGCAGCACAGGGACAGGGGGTAAGGATGGCTACACCTTC.

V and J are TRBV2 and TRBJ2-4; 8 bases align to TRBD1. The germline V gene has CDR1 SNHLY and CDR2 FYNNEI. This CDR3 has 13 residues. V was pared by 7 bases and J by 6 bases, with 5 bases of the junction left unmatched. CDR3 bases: TGTGCCAGCATGGACAGGGCTGGAAACATTCAGTACTTC. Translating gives CASMDRAGNIQYF.

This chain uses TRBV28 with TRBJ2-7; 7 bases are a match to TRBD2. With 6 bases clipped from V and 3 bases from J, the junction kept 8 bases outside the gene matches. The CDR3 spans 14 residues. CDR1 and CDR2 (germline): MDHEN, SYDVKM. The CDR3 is CASSYPRGVYEQYF. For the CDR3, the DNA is TGTGCCAGCAGCTACCCCCGGGGGGTCTACGAGCAGTACTTC.

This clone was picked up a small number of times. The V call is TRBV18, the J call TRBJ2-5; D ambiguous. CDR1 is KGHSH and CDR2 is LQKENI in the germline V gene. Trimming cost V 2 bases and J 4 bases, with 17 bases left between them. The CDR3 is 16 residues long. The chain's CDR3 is CASSPIDGSGGETQYF. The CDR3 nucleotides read TGTGCCAGCTCACCAATCGACGGATCTGGCGGAGAGACCCAGTACTTC.

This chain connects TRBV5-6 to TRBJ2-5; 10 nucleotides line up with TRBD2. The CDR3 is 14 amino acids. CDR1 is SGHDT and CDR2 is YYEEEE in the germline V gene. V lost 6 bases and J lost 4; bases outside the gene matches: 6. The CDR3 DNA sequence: TGTGCCAGCATCCTAGCGGGAGTAGGAGAGACCCAGTACTTC. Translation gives CASILAGVGETQYF. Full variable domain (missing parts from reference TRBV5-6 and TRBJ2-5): DAGVTQSPTHLIKTRGQQVTLRCSPKSGHDTVSWYQQALGQGPQFIFQYYEEEERQRGNFPDRFSGHQFPNYSSELNVNALLLGDSALYLCASILAGVGETQYFGPGTRLLVL.

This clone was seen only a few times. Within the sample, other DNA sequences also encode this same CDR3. In DNA form, the CDR3 reads TGCAGTGCTTCCGGGTACAATGAGCAGTTCTTC. This translates into CSASGYNEQFF. The genes are TRBV20-1 and TRBJ2-1, with D unclear. This CDR3 contains 11 residues. Trimming cost V 5 bases and J 4 bases, with 6 bases left between them. Looked up from germline, CDR1 is DFQATT and CDR2 is SNEGSKA (reference sequence).

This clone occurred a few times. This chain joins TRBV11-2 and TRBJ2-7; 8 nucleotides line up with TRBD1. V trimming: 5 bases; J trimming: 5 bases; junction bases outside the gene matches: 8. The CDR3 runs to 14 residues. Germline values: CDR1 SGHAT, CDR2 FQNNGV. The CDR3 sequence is CASSLRTGPHEQYF. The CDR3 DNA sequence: TGTGCCAGCAGCCTCAGGACAGGGCCCCACGAGCAGTACTTC.

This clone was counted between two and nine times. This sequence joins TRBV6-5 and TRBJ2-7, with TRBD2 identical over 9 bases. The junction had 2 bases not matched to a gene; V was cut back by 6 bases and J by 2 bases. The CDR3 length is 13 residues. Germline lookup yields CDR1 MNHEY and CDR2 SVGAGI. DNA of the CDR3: TGTGCCAGCAGCCGGACTAGCGCCTACGAGCAGTACTTC. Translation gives CASSRTSAYEQYF.

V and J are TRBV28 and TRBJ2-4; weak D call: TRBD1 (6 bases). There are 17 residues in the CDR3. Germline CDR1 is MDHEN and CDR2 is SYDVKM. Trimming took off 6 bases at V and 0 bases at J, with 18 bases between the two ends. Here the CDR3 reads CASRRKQGLLAKNIQYF. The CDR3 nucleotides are TGTGCCAGCAGACGAAAACAGGGTCTTCTAGCCAAAAACATTCAGTACTTC.

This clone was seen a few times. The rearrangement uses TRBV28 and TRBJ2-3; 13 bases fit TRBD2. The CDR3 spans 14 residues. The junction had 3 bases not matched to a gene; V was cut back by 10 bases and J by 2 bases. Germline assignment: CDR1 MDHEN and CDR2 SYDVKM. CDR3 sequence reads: CAIGTSGVTDTQYF. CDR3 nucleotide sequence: TGTGCCATCGGGACTAGCGGGGTCACAGATACGCAGTATTTT. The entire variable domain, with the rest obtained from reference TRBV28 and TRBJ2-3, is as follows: DVKVTQSSRYLVKRTGEKVFLECVQDMDHENMFWYRQDPGLGLRLIYFSYDVKMKEKGDIPEGYSVSREKKERFSLILESASTNQTSMYLCAIGTSGVTDTQYFGPGTRLTVL.

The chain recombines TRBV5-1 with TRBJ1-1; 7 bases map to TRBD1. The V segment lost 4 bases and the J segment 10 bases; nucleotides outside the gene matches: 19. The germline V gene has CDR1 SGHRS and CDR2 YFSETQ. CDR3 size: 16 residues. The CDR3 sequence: CASSPSTGTRKNLAFF. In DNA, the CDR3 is TGCGCCAGCAGCCCTTCGACAGGGACAAGGAAGAACCTAGCTTTCTTT.

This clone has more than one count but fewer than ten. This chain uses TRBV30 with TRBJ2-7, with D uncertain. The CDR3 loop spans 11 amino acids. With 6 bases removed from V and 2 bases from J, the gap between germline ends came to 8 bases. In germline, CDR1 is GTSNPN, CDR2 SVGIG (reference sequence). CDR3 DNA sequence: TGTGCCTGCAGCGTCACCTACGAGCAGTACTTC. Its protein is CACSVTYEQYF.

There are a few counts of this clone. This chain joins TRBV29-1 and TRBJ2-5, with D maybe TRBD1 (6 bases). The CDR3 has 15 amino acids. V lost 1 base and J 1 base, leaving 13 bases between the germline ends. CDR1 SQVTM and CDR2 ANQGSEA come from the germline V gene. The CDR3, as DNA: TGCAGCGTTGAAGCCAACCGGGACACCCAAGAGACCCAGTACTTC. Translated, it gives CSVEANRDTQETQYF.

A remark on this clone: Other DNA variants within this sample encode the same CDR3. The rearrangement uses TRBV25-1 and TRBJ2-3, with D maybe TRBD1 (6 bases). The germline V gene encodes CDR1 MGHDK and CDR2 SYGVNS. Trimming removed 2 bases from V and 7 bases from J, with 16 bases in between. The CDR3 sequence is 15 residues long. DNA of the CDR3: TGTGCCAGCAGTGAAGGAACAGGGAATAGAAATACGCAGTATTTT. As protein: CASSEGTGNRNTQYF. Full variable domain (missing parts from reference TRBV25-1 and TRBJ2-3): EADIYQTPRYLVIGTGKKITLECSQTMGHDKMYWYQQDPGMELHLIHYSYGVNSTEKGDLSSESTVSRIRTEHFPLTLESARPSHTSQYLCASSEGTGNRNTQYFGPGTRLTVL.

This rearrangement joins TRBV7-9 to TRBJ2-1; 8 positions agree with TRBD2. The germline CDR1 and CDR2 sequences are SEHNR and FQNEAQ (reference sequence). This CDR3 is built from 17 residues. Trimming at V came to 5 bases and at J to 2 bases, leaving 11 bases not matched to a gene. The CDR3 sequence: CASSTTSRTSPYNEQFF. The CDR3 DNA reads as TGTGCCAGCAGCACAACGTCCCGGACTAGCCCCTACAATGAGCAGTTCTTC.

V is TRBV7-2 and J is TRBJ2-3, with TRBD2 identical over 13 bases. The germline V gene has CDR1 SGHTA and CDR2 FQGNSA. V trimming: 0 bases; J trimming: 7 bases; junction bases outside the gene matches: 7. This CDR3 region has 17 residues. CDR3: CASSLASGLAGKHTQYF. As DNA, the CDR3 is TGTGCCAGCAGCTTAGCCTCGGGACTAGCGGGAAAACATACGCAGTATTTT.

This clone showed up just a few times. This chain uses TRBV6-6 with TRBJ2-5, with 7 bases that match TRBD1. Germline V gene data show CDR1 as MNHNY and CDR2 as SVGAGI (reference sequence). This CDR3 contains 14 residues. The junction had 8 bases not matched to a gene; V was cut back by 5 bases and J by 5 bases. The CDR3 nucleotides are TGTGCCAGCAGTGCACGACAGGGTGGGGAGACCCAGTACTTC. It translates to CASSARQGGETQYF.

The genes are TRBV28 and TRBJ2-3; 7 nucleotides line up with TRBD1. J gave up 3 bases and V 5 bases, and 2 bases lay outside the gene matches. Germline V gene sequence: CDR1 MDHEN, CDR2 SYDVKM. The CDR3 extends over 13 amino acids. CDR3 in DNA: TGTGCCAGCAGTAAACAGGGGACAGATACGCAGTATTTT. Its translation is CASSKQGTDTQYF.

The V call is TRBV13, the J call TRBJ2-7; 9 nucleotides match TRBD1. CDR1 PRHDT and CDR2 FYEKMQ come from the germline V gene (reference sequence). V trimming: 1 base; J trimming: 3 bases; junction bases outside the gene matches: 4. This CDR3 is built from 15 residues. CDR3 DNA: TGTGCCAGCAGCTTAGACAGGGGGCGAAACTACGAGCAGTACTTC. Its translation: CASSLDRGRNYEQYF.

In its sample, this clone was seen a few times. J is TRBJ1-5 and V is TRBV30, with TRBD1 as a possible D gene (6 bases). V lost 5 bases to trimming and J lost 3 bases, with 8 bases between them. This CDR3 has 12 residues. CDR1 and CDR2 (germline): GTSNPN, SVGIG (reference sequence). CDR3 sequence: CAWDRPNQPQHF. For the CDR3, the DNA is TGTGCCTGGGACAGGCCCAATCAGCCCCAGCATTTT.

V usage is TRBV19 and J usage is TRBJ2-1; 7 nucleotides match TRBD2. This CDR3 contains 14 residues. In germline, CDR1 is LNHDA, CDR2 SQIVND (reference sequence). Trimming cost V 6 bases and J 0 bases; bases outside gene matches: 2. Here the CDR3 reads CASRRTSSYNEQFF. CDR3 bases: TGTGCCAGTAGAAGGACTAGCTCCTACAATGAGCAGTTCTTC.

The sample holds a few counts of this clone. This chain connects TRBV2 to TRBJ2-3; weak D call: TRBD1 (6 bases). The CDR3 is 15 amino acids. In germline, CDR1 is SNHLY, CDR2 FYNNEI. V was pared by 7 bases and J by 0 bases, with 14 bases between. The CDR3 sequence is CASKMEQGSTDTQYF. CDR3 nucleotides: TGTGCCAGCAAGATGGAACAGGGCAGCACAGATACGCAGTATTTT.

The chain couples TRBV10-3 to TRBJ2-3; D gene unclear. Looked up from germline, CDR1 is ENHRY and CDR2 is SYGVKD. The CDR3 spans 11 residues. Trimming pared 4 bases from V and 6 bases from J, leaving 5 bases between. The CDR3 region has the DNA TGTGCCATCAGTGGGGCCGATACGCAGTATTTT. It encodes CAISGADTQYF.

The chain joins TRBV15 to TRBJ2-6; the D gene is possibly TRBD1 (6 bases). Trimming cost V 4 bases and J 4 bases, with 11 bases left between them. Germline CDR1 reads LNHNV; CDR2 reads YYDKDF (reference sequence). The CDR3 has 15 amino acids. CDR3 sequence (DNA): TGTGCCACCAGCAACTCGGGGACAGGGGCCAACGTCCTGACTTTC. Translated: CATSNSGTGANVLTF.

Here the CDR3 reads CASSLMPGVGNQPQHF. CDR3 in DNA: TGTGCCAGCAGCTTAATGCCAGGTGTCGGCAATCAGCCCCAGCATTTT. This chain joins TRBV7-2 and TRBJ1-5; D unresolved. CDR3 length equals 16 residues. Germline V gene sequence: CDR1 SGHTA, CDR2 FQGNSA. V was shortened by 2 bases and J by 2 bases, with 13 bases between the two germline ends.

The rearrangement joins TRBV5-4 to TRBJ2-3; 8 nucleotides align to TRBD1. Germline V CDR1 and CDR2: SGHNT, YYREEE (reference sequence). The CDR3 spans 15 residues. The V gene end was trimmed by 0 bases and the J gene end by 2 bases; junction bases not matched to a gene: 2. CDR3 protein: CASSLGTGLTDTQYF. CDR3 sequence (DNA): TGTGCCAGCAGCTTGGGGACAGGGCTCACAGATACGCAGTATTTT.

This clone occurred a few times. The CDR3, as DNA: TGTGCCAGCAGTTCCACTCTTAACTATGGCTACACCTTC. This gives the protein CASSSTLNYGYTF. This chain links TRBV28 with TRBJ1-2; no clear D. The CDR3 is 13 amino acids. Germline V CDR1 and CDR2: MDHEN, SYDVKM. V lost 4 bases to trimming and J lost 1 base, with 7 bases between them.

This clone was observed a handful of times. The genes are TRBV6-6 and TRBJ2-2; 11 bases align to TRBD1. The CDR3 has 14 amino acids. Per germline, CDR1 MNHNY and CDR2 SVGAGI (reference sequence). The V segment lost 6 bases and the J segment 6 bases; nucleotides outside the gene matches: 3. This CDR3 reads CASRPGQGAGELFF. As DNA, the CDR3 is TGTGCCAGCAGACCGGGACAGGGGGCCGGGGAGCTGTTTTTT.

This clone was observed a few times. CDR3 sequence reads: CASSPYDEKLFF. The DNA of the CDR3 is TGTGCCAGCAGCCCCTATGATGAAAAACTGTTTTTT. The chain combines TRBV11-2 with TRBJ1-4; D not resolved. This CDR3 region has 12 residues. Deletions cut 5 bases from V and 6 bases from J, with 7 bases between. The germline CDR1 and CDR2 sequences are SGHAT and FQNNGV.

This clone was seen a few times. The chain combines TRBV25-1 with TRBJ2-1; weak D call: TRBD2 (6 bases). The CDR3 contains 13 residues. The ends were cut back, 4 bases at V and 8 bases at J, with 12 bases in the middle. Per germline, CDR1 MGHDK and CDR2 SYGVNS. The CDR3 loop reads CASSGDWRDEQFF. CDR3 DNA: TGTGCCAGCAGTGGGGACTGGAGGGATGAGCAGTTCTTC.

In nucleotides, the CDR3 is TGTGCCAGCAGTTCTGCAGCCGGCAGGGGGAAGCAGTTCTTC. This translates into CASSSAAGRGKQFF. The chain has TRBV28 and TRBJ2-1; 7 nucleotides align to TRBD1. This CDR3 is built from 14 residues. Germline V gene data show CDR1 as MDHEN and CDR2 as SYDVKM. V shed 4 bases and J 11 bases; nucleotides not matched to a gene: 11.

The CDR3: CASRLGLAGGPGANVLTF. CDR3 nucleotides: TGTGCCAGCAGACTGGGACTAGCGGGAGGGCCTGGGGCCAACGTCCTGACTTTC. The chain joins TRBV28 to TRBJ2-6; 16 nucleotides align to TRBD2. V trimming: 6 bases; J trimming: 2 bases; junction bases outside the gene matches: 4. Germline V gene data show CDR1 as MDHEN and CDR2 as SYDVKM. The CDR3 length is 18 residues.